One and the same sample provided the 17 T cell receptor beta chains below, sequenced in a study of cytomegalovirus exposure and HLA in healthy donors. The PCR employed 60 Vbeta primers together with 13 Jbeta primers. Method: immunoSEQ multiplex PCR; TCRdb's copy keeps in-frame clones and lacks some. The top ten hold 2.5% to 4% of the sample, which has about 150,000 clones, roughly 79% seen once. The sequenced material came from PBMCs. Source of these receptors: a woman between 45 and 65 years old in good health and CMV-seropositive.

This chain uses TRBV7-6 with TRBJ2-1; 13 bases map to TRBD2. CDR3 length equals 18 residues. With V trimmed by 4 bases and J by 5 bases, 11 bases remained unmatched. CDR1 is SGHVS, CDR2 FNYEAQ, per germline. The CDR3 loop is CASSSEGTSGIAHNEQFF. DNA of the CDR3: TGTGCCAGCAGCTCCGAAGGGACTAGCGGGATCGCCCACAATGAGCAGTTCTTC.

This chain joins TRBV29-1 and TRBJ2-3; D is possibly TRBD1 (6 bases). Trimming took 6 bases from V and 4 from J, leaving 11 bases between them. The germline V gene has CDR1 SQVTM and CDR2 ANQGSEA. This CDR3 is built from 12 residues. CDR3 loop: CSVGHTPDTQYF. The CDR3 DNA sequence: TGCAGCGTGGGACATACCCCAGATACGCAGTATTTT.

The rearrangement joins TRBV28 to TRBJ1-5; D is unclear. This CDR3 spans 15 amino acids. V lost 3 bases and J 0 bases, leaving 9 bases between the germline ends. Germline CDR1 reads MDHEN; CDR2 reads SYDVKM. CDR3 bases: TGTGCCAGCAGTTTCCCCACAATTAGCAATCAGCCCCAGCATTTT. Its translation is CASSFPTISNQPQHF. The full variable domain, completed using reference TRBV28 and TRBJ1-5, is DVKVTQSSRYLVKRTGEKVFLECVQDMDHENMFWYRQDPGLGLRLIYFSYDVKMKEKGDIPEGYSVSREKKERFSLILESASTNQTSMYLCASSFPTISNQPQHFGDGTRLSIL.

This clone came up a few times. This chain connects TRBV7-2 to TRBJ1-1; D unclear. Trimming left V 1 base short and J 9 bases short, with 9 bases between. The CDR3 runs 12 residues. Per the germline V gene, CDR1 is SGHTA and CDR2 is FQGNSA. The CDR3 nucleotides read TGTGCCAGCAGCTTAGAGACAAGGAAAGCTTTCTTT. It yields the protein CASSLETRKAFF.

As to this clone: Other DNA sequences in the sample encode the same CDR3. This chain links TRBV4-1 with TRBJ2-2; 7 bases match TRBD2. V shed 4 bases, J shed 1 base, and the junction held 6 bases outside the gene matches. CDR1 is MGHRA, CDR2 YSYEKL, per germline. The CDR3 has 16 amino acids. Here the CDR3 DNA reads TGCGCCAGCAGCCGGGGGGGGGTGGTGAACACCGGGGAGCTGTTTTTT. Residues: CASSRGGVVNTGELFF.

This chain uses TRBV2 with TRBJ1-3; the D gene is possibly TRBD1 (6 bases). Germline V gene sequence: CDR1 SNHLY, CDR2 FYNNEI. The CDR3 loop spans 15 amino acids. V was trimmed by 5 bases and J by 0 bases, leaving 11 bases between them. The CDR3 spells CASSNRASSGNTIYF. The CDR3 nucleotides are TGTGCCAGCAGTAACAGGGCTTCCTCTGGAAACACCATATATTTT.

The count of this clone is one. The chain couples TRBV21-1 to TRBJ2-2; the table's D call of TRBD1 was not tested on the DNA. TRBV21-1 is an annotated pseudogene. CDR3 length equals 19 residues. The CDR3 here is CASSNRLLYRGWNTGELFF. CDR3 coding DNA: TGTGCCAGCAGCAACAGATTATTATACAGGGGCTGGAACACCGGGGAGCTGTTTTTT.

The count of this clone is one. The rearrangement links TRBV4-3 to TRBJ1-2, with 10 positions matching TRBD1. Germline lookup yields CDR1 LGHNA and CDR2 YSLEER. The CDR3 length is 13 residues. J was trimmed by 5 bases and V by 4 bases; bases with no gene match: 1. The CDR3 bases are TGCGCCAGCAGCCCGGACAGGGGGTATGGCTACACCTTC. Translation gives CASSPDRGYGYTF.

This clone was detected once. The V gene is TRBV29-1, the J gene TRBJ2-3; 15 nucleotides match TRBD2. This CDR3 contains 15 residues. J gave up 0 bases and V 6 bases, and 1 base lay outside the gene matches. Germline V lookup: CDR1 SQVTM, CDR2 ANQGSEA. This CDR3 reads CSVGTSGGSTDTQYF. CDR3 in DNA: TGCAGCGTCGGGACTAGCGGGGGGAGCACAGATACGCAGTATTTT.

The V call is TRBV10-3, the J call TRBJ2-5, with 7 bases fitting TRBD1. The J call may be mistaken, given a closer DNA end match to TRBJ2-7. This CDR3 is 13 amino acids long. Germline V gene data show CDR1 as ENHRY and CDR2 as SYGVKD. The CDR3 here is CAISGQGTYEQYF. CDR3 nucleotides: TGTGCCATCAGTGGACAGGGAACGTACGAGCAGTACTTC.

The V and J genes are TRBV29-1 and TRBJ2-3, with D possibly TRBD2 on 5 matching bases. Trimming removed 3 bases from V and 5 bases from J, with 6 bases in between. The germline CDR1 and CDR2 sequences are SQVTM and ANQGSEA. The CDR3 sequence is 11 residues long. Written as DNA, the CDR3 is TGCAGCGTTGACGCGGGAGATACGCAGTATTTT. Translation gives CSVDAGDTQYF.

This clone was counted between two and nine times. The chain links TRBV7-2 to TRBJ2-1, with no clear D. Trimming took 1 base from V and 0 from J, leaving 7 bases between them. CDR1 SGHTA and CDR2 FQGNSA come from the germline V gene. The CDR3 runs 15 residues. CDR3 in amino acids: CASSLGSSSYNEQFF. In DNA form, the CDR3 reads TGTGCCAGCAGCTTAGGGTCTAGCTCCTACAATGAGCAGTTCTTC.

V usage is TRBV30 and J usage is TRBJ1-1; tentatively, D is TRBD1 (5 bases). This CDR3 has 12 amino acids. Trimming took 4 bases from V and 4 from J, leaving 10 bases between them. CDR1 is GTSNPN and CDR2 is SVGIG in the germline V gene (reference sequence). In nucleotides, the CDR3 is TGTGCCTGGATTGGGAGGGGCACTGAAGCTTTCTTT. It yields the protein CAWIGRGTEAFF.

This clone was seen a handful of times. CDR3 coding DNA: TGCGCCAGCAGCTTGGAGCCTAATGAAAAACTGTTTTTT. It translates to CASSLEPNEKLFF. The genes are TRBV5-1 and TRBJ1-4; D unresolved. Germline V lookup: CDR1 SGHRS, CDR2 YFSETQ. This CDR3 has 13 amino acids. V lost 0 bases and J 3 bases, leaving 3 bases between the germline ends.

V and J are TRBV27 and TRBJ1-1, with D possibly TRBD1 on 6 matching bases. Germline V CDR1 and CDR2: MNHEY, SMNVEV (reference sequence). This CDR3 comprises 15 residues. The V end was cut by 5 bases, the J end by 1 base, with 14 bases between. The DNA for the CDR3 is TGTGCCAGCAGTGGACTCGGACAGCCGAACACTGAAGCTTTCTTT. Protein sequence: CASSGLGQPNTEAFF.

This chain uses TRBV27 with TRBJ2-5; tentatively, D is TRBD2 (7 bases). Germline CDR1 and CDR2: MNHEY and SMNVEV (reference sequence). CDR3 length: 15 amino acids. The V end lost 3 bases, the J end lost 5 bases, and 16 bases lay between the germline ends. The CDR3 DNA reads TGTGCCAGCAGTTTGGGGGGGGCGGATTGGGAGACCCAGTACTTC. The encoded protein is CASSLGGADWETQYF.

The chain links TRBV5-1 to TRBJ2-7; 9 nucleotides match TRBD2. Losses at the gene ends were 0 bases for V and 1 base for J; bases not matched to a gene: 8. In germline, CDR1 is SGHRS, CDR2 YFSETQ. The CDR3 contains 17 residues. The CDR3 is CASSLGGGSGRSYEQYF. The DNA for the CDR3 is TGCGCCAGCAGCTTGGGGGGGGGCAGCGGGAGGTCCTACGAGCAGTACTTC.